A selection of T cell receptor beta chains follows, all from one sample in a study of identical twins. TCRdb processed the 5' RACE reads anew with MiXCR; each CDR3 protein has one entry. The sample has hundreds of thousands of distinct CDR3 sequences, 21% seen once. These records were also assigned to another study, of T cells expressing NK-cell markers.

Sequencing was done on a sample of PBMCs. Source of these receptors: a woman aged 18-30 years in good health. The CDR3 runs from the conserved cysteine through the conserved F or W. The order of the fields is J gene, clone size, D gene, V gene, CDR3 DNA, CDR3 protein. A D gene is named only where the DNA matches it firmly. Only some rows state a clone size, as once, few, many or a class for expanded clones.

J: TRBJ1-5; size: few; D: -; V: TRBV6-5; DNA: TGTGCCAGCAGTTCACAGTACAATCAGCCCCAGCATTTT; CDR3: CASSSQYNQPQHF
J: TRBJ2-5; size: many; D: TRBD1; V: TRBV6-5; DNA: TGTGCCAGCAGTTACTCGGTGGGGACGAACAGGGGACGCCGGGAGACCCAGTACTTC; CDR3: CASSYSVGTNRGRRETQYF
J: TRBJ1-2; size: few; D: TRBD1; V: TRBV5-5; DNA: TGTGCCAGCAGCCCCGTGCAGGGGGATGGCTACACCTTC; CDR3: CASSPVQGDGYTF
J: TRBJ2-7; size: many; D: -; V: TRBV20-1; DNA: TGCAGTGCTAAAACAGGGAATGAGCAGTACTTC; CDR3: CSAKTGNEQYF
J: TRBJ2-1; size: few; D: TRBD2; V: TRBV29-1; DNA: TGCAGCGCCCTTAACCGATTAACGGGGGGACCAGGTGGTGAGCAGTTCTTC; CDR3: CSALNRLTGGPGGEQFF
J: TRBJ2-7; size: few; D: -; V: TRBV10-2; DNA: TGCGCCAGCAGTGCCCTAACAGTTTACGAGCAGTACTTC; CDR3: CASSALTVYEQYF
J: TRBJ1-1; size: few; D: TRBD1; V: TRBV10-1; DNA: TGCGCCAGCAGTGAGTCCCGGGACAGCACTGAAGCTTTCTTT; CDR3: CASSESRDSTEAFF
J: TRBJ1-2; size: few; D: -; V: TRBV12-5; DNA: TGTGCTAGTGGTTTGGTACAATTTCAGGGGCGTGTTATTGGCTACACCTTC; CDR3: CASGLVQFQGRVIGYTF
J: TRBJ2-1; size: -; D: -; V: TRBV7-2; DNA: TGTGCCAGCAGCTTAGCGGTCCTGATTAGCTCCTACAATGAGCAGTTCTTC; CDR3: CASSLAVLISSYNEQFF
J: TRBJ2-5; size: many; D: TRBD1; V: TRBV12-3/TRBV12-4; DNA: TGTGCCAGCAGTCCGGGGACAGGGCAAGAGACCCAGTACTTC; CDR3: CASSPGTGQETQYF
J: TRBJ2-5; size: few; D: TRBD2; V: TRBV29-1; DNA: TGCAGCGTTGTCCCCAGCGGGGTTCAAGAGACCCAGTACTTC; CDR3: CSVVPSGVQETQYF
J: TRBJ2-7; size: -; D: TRBD2; V: TRBV15; DNA: TGTGCCACCAGCCCCCGGACTAGCTACGAGCAGTACTTC; CDR3: CATSPRTSYEQYF
J: TRBJ2-7; size: few; D: -; V: TRBV5-1; DNA: TGCGCCAGCAGCGCGACGCCGGGACAATACTACGAGCAGTACTTC; CDR3: CASSATPGQYYEQYF
J: TRBJ1-1; size: -; D: TRBD1; V: TRBV6-5; DNA: TGTGCCAGCAGATTACAGGGGTCTGGGAACACTGAAGCTTTCTTT; CDR3: CASRLQGSGNTEAFF
J: TRBJ2-7; size: few; D: TRBD1; V: TRBV20-1; DNA: TGCAGTGCTACCTCCCCGGACAGGTTCTCCTACGAGCAGTACTTC; CDR3: CSATSPDRFSYEQYF
J: TRBJ2-1; size: -; D: -; V: TRBV6-2/TRBV6-3; DNA: TGTGCCAGCGCGTCGAGGGAAGATGAGCAGTTCTTC; CDR3: CASASREDEQFF
J: TRBJ2-1; size: -; D: -; V: TRBV5-1; DNA: TGCGCCAGCAGCAAAAAAGTATCTGAGCAGTTCTTC; CDR3: CASSKKVSEQFF
J: TRBJ2-1; size: -; D: -; V: TRBV29-1; DNA: TGCAGCGTTGAGGACAATAGGAATGAGCAGTTCTTC; CDR3: CSVEDNRNEQFF
J: TRBJ1-2; size: -; D: -; V: TRBV20-1; DNA: TGCAGCACAGGGTTAGCTAACTATGGCTACACCTTC; CDR3: CSTGLANYGYTF
J: TRBJ2-1; size: many; D: -; V: TRBV6-2/TRBV6-3; DNA: TGTGCCAGCAGTTCGAGTTCGTATGAGCAGTTCTTC; CDR3: CASSSSSYEQFF
J: TRBJ2-1; size: many; D: -; V: TRBV10-3; DNA: TGTGCCATCAGTGCAGCGAGCGGATCCTCCTACAATGAGCAGTTCTTC; CDR3: CAISAASGSSYNEQFF
J: TRBJ2-3; size: -; D: -; V: TRBV6-1; DNA: TGTGCCACCCAGACATCGTCCACAGATACGCAGTATTTT; CDR3: CATQTSSTDTQYF
J: TRBJ1-2; size: -; D: -; V: TRBV5-5; DNA: TGTGCCAGCAGTCGCCTACTTGATAACTATGGCTACACCTTC; CDR3: CASSRLLDNYGYTF
J: TRBJ2-3; size: -; D: TRBD2; V: TRBV29-1; DNA: TGCAGCGTCCCTCGGTTTGACCCCCCTCTAGCGGGGTCCGAAGATACGCAGTATTTT; CDR3: CSVPRFDPPLAGSEDTQYF
J: TRBJ2-2; size: once; D: TRBD2; V: TRBV6-5; DNA: TGTGCCAGCAGTTCGACTAGCGGGGGGCCCGACACCGGGGAGCTGTTTTTT; CDR3: CASSSTSGGPDTGELFF
J: TRBJ2-7; size: few; D: -; V: TRBV29-1; DNA: TGCAGCGTTGTGACTCGCTACGAGCAGTACTTC; CDR3: CSVVTRYEQYF
J: TRBJ2-1; size: many; D: -; V: TRBV29-1; DNA: TGCAGCTCGACAGAAAGCTCCTACAATGAGCAGTTCTTC; CDR3: CSSTESSYNEQFF
J: TRBJ2-5; size: -; D: TRBD2; V: TRBV7-2; DNA: TGTGCCAGCAGCTATCTAGCGGGAGGGAGGGAGACCCAGTACTTC; CDR3: CASSYLAGGRETQYF
J: TRBJ2-5; size: -; D: -; V: TRBV6-2/TRBV6-3; DNA: TGTGCCAGCAGGCTCGAAGGGGCCCAAGAGACCCAGTACTTC; CDR3: CASRLEGAQETQYF
J: TRBJ2-5; size: few; D: -; V: TRBV15; DNA: TGTGCCACCAGCAGGTCCGCCCAGGGTTCGGCCCAGTACTTC; CDR3: CATSRSAQGSAQYF
J: TRBJ2-5; size: -; D: TRBD2; V: TRBV5-1; DNA: TGCGCCAGCAGCCAAGGACTAGCGGCACGAGAGACCCAGTACTTC; CDR3: CASSQGLAARETQYF
J: TRBJ2-2; size: many; D: TRBD1; V: TRBV12-3/TRBV12-4; DNA: TGTGCCAGCAGTTTCAGGACAGGGGGTACCGGGGAGCTGTTTTTT; CDR3: CASSFRTGGTGELFF
J: TRBJ2-1; size: -; D: -; V: TRBV6-1; DNA: TGTGCCAGCACGGGCCCTTACAATGAGCAGTTCTTC; CDR3: CASTGPYNEQFF
J: TRBJ2-4; size: -; D: -; V: TRBV29-1; DNA: TGCAGCGCCTTTATGCGGGCTGCCAAAAACATTCAGTACTTC; CDR3: CSAFMRAAKNIQYF
J: TRBJ2-4; size: -; D: -; V: TRBV5-1; DNA: TGCGCCAGCAGCTTGGGAGACACTGGTGACATTCAGTACTTC; CDR3: CASSLGDTGDIQYF
J: TRBJ2-7; size: -; D: -; V: TRBV10-3; DNA: TGTGCCATCAGTGAAGGACTCGCGGAGCAGTACTTC; CDR3: CAISEGLAEQYF
J: TRBJ1-1; size: few; D: TRBD1; V: TRBV6-5; DNA: TGTGCCAGCAGTTACCAACAGGGGATATACACTGAAGCTTTCTTT; CDR3: CASSYQQGIYTEAFF
J: TRBJ2-1; size: many; D: TRBD2; V: TRBV12-3/TRBV12-4; DNA: TGTGCCAGCAGAAACATAGCGGGAGGGGATGAGCAGTTCTTC; CDR3: CASRNIAGGDEQFF
J: TRBJ2-1; size: few; D: TRBD1; V: TRBV6-1; DNA: TGTGCCAGCAGCTGGGACAGCATCTCCTACAATGAGCAGTTCTTC; CDR3: CASSWDSISYNEQFF
J: TRBJ2-7; size: -; D: -; V: TRBV28; DNA: TGTGCCAGCAGTTCCGACAGGAAACCTTATCTCGAGCAGTACTTC; CDR3: CASSSDRKPYLEQYF
J: TRBJ2-7; size: -; D: -; V: TRBV7-9; DNA: TGTGCCAGCAGCCGAGGGGCAGCTCTTTCCTACGAGCAGTACTTC; CDR3: CASSRGAALSYEQYF
J: TRBJ2-1; size: once; D: TRBD2; V: TRBV3-1; DNA: TGTGCCAGCAGCCACAGGCTAGCGGGCGACAATGAGCAGTTCTTC; CDR3: CASSHRLAGDNEQFF
J: TRBJ2-1; size: few; D: TRBD2; V: TRBV27; DNA: TGTGCCAGCCACGCAAGGACTAGCGGGAGTGGTGAGCAGTTCTTC; CDR3: CASHARTSGSGEQFF
J: TRBJ1-2; size: -; D: TRBD1; V: TRBV20-1; DNA: TGCAGTGCTGACCCCCGGGACAGCTTTAATGGCTACACCTTC; CDR3: CSADPRDSFNGYTF
J: TRBJ2-5; size: few; D: -; V: TRBV7-9; DNA: TGTGCCAGCAGCCCTAACAGGGTGGGAAAGACCCAGTACTTC; CDR3: CASSPNRVGKTQYF
J: TRBJ2-7; size: -; D: TRBD2; V: TRBV20-1; DNA: TGCAGTGCCCTGACTAGCGGTTCGACCGAGGGCGAGCAGTACTTC; CDR3: CSALTSGSTEGEQYF
J: TRBJ2-1; size: few; D: TRBD2; V: TRBV19; DNA: TGTGCCAGTCAGGTTAGCGGGGACGTCTCCTACAATGAGCAGTTCTTC; CDR3: CASQVSGDVSYNEQFF
J: TRBJ2-2; size: -; D: -; V: TRBV7-2; DNA: TGTGCCAGCAAATTAAGCTATGTCCCCGGGGCCGGGGAGCTGTTTTTT; CDR3: CASKLSYVPGAGELFF
J: TRBJ2-1; size: few; D: -; V: TRBV5-6; DNA: TGTGCCAGCAGCTCGGAGTCGGGGTCCTACAATGAGCAGTTCTTC; CDR3: CASSSESGSYNEQFF
J: TRBJ2-4; size: few; D: -; V: TRBV20-1; DNA: TGCAGTGCTAGAGTAGGTGGGGGCATTCAGTACTTC; CDR3: CSARVGGGIQYF
J: TRBJ2-7; size: few; D: -; V: TRBV11-2; DNA: TGTGCCAGCAGCTTTGCCTCCGGGCCTCTCTACGAGCAGTACTTC; CDR3: CASSFASGPLYEQYF